A selection of T cell receptor beta chains follows, all from one sample in a study of PD-L1 blockade in urothelial cancer. Some clones are missing from TCRdb's copy, which holds only in-frame ones; the method was immunoSEQ multiplex PCR. The sample holds over 40,000 clones, roughly 78% seen once. Sequencing used PBMCs, obtained around atezolizumab (anti-PD-L1) treatment. Receptor source: a man aged 70 or older with urothelial cancer. Each CDR3 is given with its conserved first and last residue. The D gene is left open where the match is weak. A clone size is listed for some rows: how often the clone was seen (once, few, many), or a class if it is expanded.

14 | TRBJ2-5 | TRBV7-2 | - | - | CASSLGGAGETQYF
20 | TRBJ2-6 | TRBV9 | once | TRBD1 | CASPTVVGTGYHPGANVLTF
13 | TRBJ2-5 | TRBV9 | - | - | CASSRTVQETQYF
15 | TRBJ2-3 | TRBV28 | - | TRBD2 | CASSLERGDSDTQYF
14 | TRBJ2-5 | TRBV7-2 | once | - | CASSPQGNQETQYF
17 | TRBJ2-1 | TRBV7-8 | - | TRBD2 | CASSLRLAGGAYNEQFF
15 | TRBJ2-1 | TRBV10-3 | few | - | CAIQVLGLEGGEQFF
15 | TRBJ1-2 | TRBV29-1 | - | TRBD1 | CSVSGTGNFGYGYTF
15 | TRBJ1-5 | TRBV7-2 | - | TRBD1 | CASSSDRGGNQPQHF
16 | TRBJ2-3 | TRBV4-1 | - | TRBD2 | CASSHPSAGEGDTQYF
13 | TRBJ1-2 | TRBV7-9 | - | TRBD1 | CASSQDRASGYTF